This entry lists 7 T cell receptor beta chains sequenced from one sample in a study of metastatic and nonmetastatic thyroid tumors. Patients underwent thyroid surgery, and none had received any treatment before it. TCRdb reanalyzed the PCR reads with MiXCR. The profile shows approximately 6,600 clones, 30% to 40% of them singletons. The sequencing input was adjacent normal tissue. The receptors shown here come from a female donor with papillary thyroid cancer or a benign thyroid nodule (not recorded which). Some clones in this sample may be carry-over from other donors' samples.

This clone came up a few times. The CDR3 region is CASSLSSSAGNTIYF. Written as DNA, the CDR3 is TGTGCCAGCAGTTTATCATCGTCCGCTGGAAACACCATATATTTT. The rearrangement joins TRBV27 to TRBJ1-3; D is ambiguous. Trimming removed 0 bases at V and 2 bases at J, with 8 bases between. CDR3 size: 15 residues. CDR1 is MNHEY, CDR2 SMNVEV, per germline (reference sequence).

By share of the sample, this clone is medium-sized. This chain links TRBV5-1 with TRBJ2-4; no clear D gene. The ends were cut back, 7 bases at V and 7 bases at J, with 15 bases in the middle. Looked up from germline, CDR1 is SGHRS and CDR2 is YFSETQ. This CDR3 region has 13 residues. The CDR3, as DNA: TGCGCCAGCGGTAGGACGGACGGTAACATTCAGTACTTC. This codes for CASGRTDGNIQYF.

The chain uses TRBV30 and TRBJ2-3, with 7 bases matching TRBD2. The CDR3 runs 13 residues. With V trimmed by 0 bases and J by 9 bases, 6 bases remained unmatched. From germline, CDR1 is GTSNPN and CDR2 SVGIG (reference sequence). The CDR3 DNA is TGTGCCTGGAGTGTTGGGGCGGGAGACACGCAGTATTTT. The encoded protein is CAWSVGAGDTQYF.

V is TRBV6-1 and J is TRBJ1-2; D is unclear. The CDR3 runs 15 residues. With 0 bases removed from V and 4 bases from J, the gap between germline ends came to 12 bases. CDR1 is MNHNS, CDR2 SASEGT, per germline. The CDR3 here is CASSEASQGRYGYTF. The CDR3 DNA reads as TGTGCCAGCAGTGAAGCATCACAAGGACGCTATGGCTACACCTTC.

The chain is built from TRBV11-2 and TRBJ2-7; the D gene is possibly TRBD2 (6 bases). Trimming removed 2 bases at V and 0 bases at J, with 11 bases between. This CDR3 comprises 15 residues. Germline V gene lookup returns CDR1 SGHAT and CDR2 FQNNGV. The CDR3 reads CASSLLAFASYEQYF. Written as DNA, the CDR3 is TGTGCCAGCAGCTTACTAGCGTTCGCCTCCTACGAGCAGTACTTC. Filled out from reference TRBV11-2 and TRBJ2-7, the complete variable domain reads EAGVAQSPRYKIIEKRQSVAFWCNPISGHATLYWYQQILGQGPKLLIQFQNNGVVDDSQLPKDRFSAERLKGVDSTLKIQPAKLEDSAVYLCASSLLAFASYEQYFGPGTRLTVT.

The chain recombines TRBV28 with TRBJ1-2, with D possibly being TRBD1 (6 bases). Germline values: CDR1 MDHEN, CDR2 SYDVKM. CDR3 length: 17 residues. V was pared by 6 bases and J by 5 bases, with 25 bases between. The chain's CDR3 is CASSPGLRAGGYYGYTF. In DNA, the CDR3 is TGTGCCAGCAGCCCCGGTTTGAGGGCCGGGGGCTATTATGGCTACACCTTC.

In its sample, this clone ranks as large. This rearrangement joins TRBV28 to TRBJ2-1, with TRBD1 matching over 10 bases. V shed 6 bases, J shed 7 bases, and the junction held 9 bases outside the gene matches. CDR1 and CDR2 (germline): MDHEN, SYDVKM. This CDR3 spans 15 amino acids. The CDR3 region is CASSGTGAQQNEQFF. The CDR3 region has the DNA TGTGCCAGCAGCGGGACAGGGGCTCAACAAAATGAGCAGTTCTTC.